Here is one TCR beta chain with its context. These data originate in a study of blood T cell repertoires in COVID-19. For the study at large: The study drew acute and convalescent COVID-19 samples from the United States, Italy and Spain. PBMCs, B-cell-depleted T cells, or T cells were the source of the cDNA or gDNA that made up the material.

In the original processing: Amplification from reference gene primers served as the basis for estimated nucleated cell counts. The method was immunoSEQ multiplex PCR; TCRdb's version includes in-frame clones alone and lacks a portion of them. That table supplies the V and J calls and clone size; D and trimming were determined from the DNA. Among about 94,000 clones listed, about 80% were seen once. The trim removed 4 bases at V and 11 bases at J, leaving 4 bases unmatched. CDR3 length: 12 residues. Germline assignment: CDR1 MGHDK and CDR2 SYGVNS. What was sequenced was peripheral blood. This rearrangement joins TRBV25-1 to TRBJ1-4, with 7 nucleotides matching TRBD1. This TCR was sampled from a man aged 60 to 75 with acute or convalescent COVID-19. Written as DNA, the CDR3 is TGTGCCAGCAGTGTACTACAGGGGAAACTGTTTTTT. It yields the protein CASSVLQGKLFF.